This T cell receptor (beta chain) was profiled in a study of shared clonotypes between healthy human individuals. The study, taken as a whole, reports: Shared across a handful of donors were around 5% of the naive CD4 clonotypes.

Recent vaccinations or acute infections were absent in the healthy HIV-negative adult donors. Notes on this clone: Its specificity is unknown.

Deep was the level used in running the assay. As originally analysed: There were no quality scores in the junction-only immunoSEQ sequences, so filtering differed. Assay: immunoSEQ multiplex PCR; the TCRdb copy retains only in-frame clones and omits some. The DNA was the basis for D and trimming; V, J and clone size are from that table. The table shows roughly 2.5 million clones, with roughly 92% occurring only once. The V and J ends lost 2 bases and 4 bases, in that order; junction bases with no gene match: 7. CDR1 is MNHEY and CDR2 is SVGAGI in the germline V gene. The CDR3 consists of 15 residues. This TCR was sampled from a man aged 18 to 30 in good health. The material sequenced was naive CD4+ T cells sorted from blood. Indicated subset: CD45RA+ positively selected. The J gene is TRBJ2-7, the V gene TRBV6-5; 8 bases line up with TRBD1. CDR3 region: CASSYPPGGQYEQYF. The CDR3 DNA reads TGTGCCAGCAGTTACCCACCAGGGGGCCAGTACGAGCAGTACTTC.